These T cell receptor beta chains were read from a single sample in a study of human T cells and chemical hapten exposure. TCRdb reprocessed the RACE reads with MiXCR, giving one entry per CDR3 protein. Among about 97,000 distinct CDR3 sequences listed, 27% were seen once. The source was whole blood, collected in connection with sensitization to the hapten diphenylcyclopropenone (DPC). Source of these receptors: a man aged 40-50 years with alopecia areata. Some clones in this sample may be carry-over from other donors' samples. Each CDR3 is given without its conserved first and last residue. For some rows the clone size is stated as once, few or many, or as a class when expanded; others skip it.

v_call clone_size cdr3_length cdr3_aa
TRBV27 - 14 ASSLSPVSSYNEQF
TRBV5-1 many 14 ASSSGGGSGANVLT
TRBV28 - 12 ASSQGLPPYEGY
TRBV4-3 few 13 ASSPGLAVYNEQF
TRBV12-3/TRBV12-4 - 11 ASRFPNTGELF
TRBV6-5 - 11 ASRNRGRNTIY
TRBV3-1 few 12 ASSPLSAPYEQY
TRBV5-1 few 13 ASSLGPDSYSPLH
TRBV27 few 12 ASSFRGSYDEQF
TRBV10-1 - 13 ASSSGTVLVDTQY
TRBV6-5 few 15 ASSYSTGGAGGNTIY
TRBV5-1 - 13 ASSMNHRGQETQY
TRBV11-1 - 19 ASSLDGGRGAGPIYQETQY
TRBV20-1 - 12 SARASGITDTQY
TRBV7-9 few 15 ASSFGSGPRATDTQY
TRBV28 - 12 ASSLFLSPYEQY
TRBV2 few 13 ASSEGARANEKLF
TRBV5-5 few 14 ASSLAQGESNQPQH